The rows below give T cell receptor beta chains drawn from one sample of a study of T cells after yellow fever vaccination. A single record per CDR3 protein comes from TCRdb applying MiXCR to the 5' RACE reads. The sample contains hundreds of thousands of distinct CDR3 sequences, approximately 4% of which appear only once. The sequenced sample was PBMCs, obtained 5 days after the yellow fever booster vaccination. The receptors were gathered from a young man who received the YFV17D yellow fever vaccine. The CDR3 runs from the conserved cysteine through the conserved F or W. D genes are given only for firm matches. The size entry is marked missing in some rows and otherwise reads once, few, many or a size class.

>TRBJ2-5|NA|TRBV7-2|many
CASSPYDETQYF
TGTGCCAGCAGCCCGTATGATGAGACCCAGTACTTC
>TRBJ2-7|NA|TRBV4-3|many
CASSRTVGAYEQYF
TGCGCCAGCAGCCGGACAGTGGGGGCCTACGAGCAGTACTTC
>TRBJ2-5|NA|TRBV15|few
CATSKGQETQYF
TGTGCCACCAGCAAGGGCCAAGAGACCCAGTACTTC
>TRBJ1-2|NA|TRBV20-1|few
CSASLPELYGYTF
TGCAGTGCTTCGTTACCCGAACTCTATGGCTACACCTTC
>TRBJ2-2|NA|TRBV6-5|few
CASSYGSGNTGELFF
TGTGCCAGCAGTTACGGTTCGGGAAACACCGGGGAGCTGTTTTTT
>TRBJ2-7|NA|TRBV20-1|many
CSATESGYEQYF
TGCAGTGCCACAGAGTCCGGCTACGAGCAGTACTTC
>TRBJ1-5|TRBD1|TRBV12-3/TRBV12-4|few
CASSPSRGLGNQPQHF
TGTGCCAGCAGCCCAAGTAGGGGGCTTGGCAATCAGCCCCAGCATTTT
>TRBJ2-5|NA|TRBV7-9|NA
CASSFMKTQYF
TGTGCCAGCAGCTTTATGAAGACCCAGTACTTC
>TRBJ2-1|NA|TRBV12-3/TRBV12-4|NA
CASSPVGQGWNEQFF
TGTGCCAGCAGTCCTGTCGGGCAGGGATGGAATGAGCAGTTCTTC
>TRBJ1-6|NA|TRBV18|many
CASSLRSSYNSPLHF
TGTGCCAGCTCGCTCAGGAGCTCCTATAATTCACCCCTCCACTTT
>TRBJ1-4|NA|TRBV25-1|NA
CASSESLDKFEKLFF
TGTGCCAGCAGTGAGTCCTTGGACAAATTTGAAAAACTGTTTTTT
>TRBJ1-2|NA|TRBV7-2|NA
CASSRGGGGYTF
TGTGCCAGCAGCCGCGGCGGAGGGGGCTACACCTTC
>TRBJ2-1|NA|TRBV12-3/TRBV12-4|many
CASSLTGASYNEQFF
TGTGCCAGCAGTTTAACTGGGGCTTCCTACAATGAGCAGTTCTTC
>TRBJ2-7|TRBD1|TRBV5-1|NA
CASSQTRGPVEQYF
TGCGCCAGCAGCCAGACGAGGGGGCCGGTCGAGCAGTACTTC
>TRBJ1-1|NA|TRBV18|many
CASSPRTRSNTEAFF
TGTGCCAGCTCACCACGGACACGTTCGAACACTGAAGCTTTCTTT
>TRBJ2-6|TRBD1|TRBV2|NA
CASGDRAGANVLTF
TGTGCCAGCGGGGACAGGGCTGGGGCCAACGTCCTGACTTTC
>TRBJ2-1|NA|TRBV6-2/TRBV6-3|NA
CASSYRSSYNEQFF
TGTGCCAGCAGTTACCGTAGCTCCTACAATGAGCAGTTCTTC
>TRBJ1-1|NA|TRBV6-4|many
CASSPDRGNTEAFF
TGTGCCAGCAGTCCAGACAGAGGGAACACTGAAGCTTTCTTT
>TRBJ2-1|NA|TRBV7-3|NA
CASSPKGRQAATYNEQFF
TGTGCCAGCAGCCCCAAAGGTCGCCAGGCCGCTACCTACAATGAGCAGTTCTTC
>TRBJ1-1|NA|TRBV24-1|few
CATNPPTKGAFF
TGTGCCACCAATCCCCCCACAAAAGGAGCTTTCTTT
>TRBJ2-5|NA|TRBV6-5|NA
CASSYPGAETQYF
TGTGCCAGCAGCTACCCGGGGGCCGAGACCCAGTACTTC
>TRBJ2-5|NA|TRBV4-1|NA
CASSLSTVQETQYF
TGCGCCAGCAGCCTTTCGACAGTCCAAGAGACCCAGTACTTC
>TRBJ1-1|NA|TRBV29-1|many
CSALILTEAFF
TGCAGCGCCCTTATCCTCACTGAAGCTTTCTTT
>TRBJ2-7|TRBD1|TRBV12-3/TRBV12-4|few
CASTGRGTGTYEQYF
TGTGCCAGCACCGGTAGGGGGACAGGGACCTACGAGCAGTACTTC
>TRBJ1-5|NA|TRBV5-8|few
CASSRGVSNQPQHF
TGTGCCAGCAGCCGCGGCGTGAGCAATCAGCCCCAGCATTTT
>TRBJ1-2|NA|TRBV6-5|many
CASSYSDGQLYGYTF
TGTGCCAGCAGTTACTCTGACGGACAGCTCTATGGCTACACCTTC
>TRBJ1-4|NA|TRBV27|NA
CASSFWGRGANEKLFF
TGTGCCAGCAGTTTCTGGGGGCGCGGGGCTAATGAAAAACTGTTTTTT
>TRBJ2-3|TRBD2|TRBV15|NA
CATSRDRGGSDTQYF
TGTGCCACCAGCAGAGATCGGGGGGGCTCAGATACGCAGTATTTT
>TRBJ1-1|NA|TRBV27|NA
CASSLYNGQRNTEAFF
TGTGCCAGCAGTTTATACAATGGGCAGAGGAACACTGAAGCTTTCTTT